Shown below are 19 T cell receptor beta chains from a single sample sequenced in a study of shared clonotypes between healthy human individuals. As defined, naive CD8 cells were CD45RO-negative and positively selected for CCR7, with terminally differentiated effector memory CD45RA+ cells excluded. The assay was immunoSEQ multiplex PCR, and TCRdb's table has in-frame clones only and misses some. Here the sample spans about 590,000 clones, nearly 97% being singletons. The source material was naive CD8+ T cells sorted from blood. All receptors come from a woman in her 30s in good health.

The V and J genes are TRBV28 and TRBJ1-5, with 9 nucleotides matching TRBD1. Trimming took 4 bases from V and 0 from J; bases not matched to a gene: 10. Germline loops: CDR1 MDHEN, CDR2 SYDVKM. CDR3 length equals 18 residues. CDR3 sequence reads: CASSSLGQGYYSNQPQHF. In nucleotides, the CDR3 is TGTGCCAGCAGTTCCCTGGGACAGGGATACTATAGCAATCAGCCCCAGCATTTT.

DNA for the CDR3: TGCAGCGTTGGGGGGCATGTAAACTATGGCTACACCTTC. Its translation is CSVGGHVNYGYTF. The genes are TRBV29-1 and TRBJ1-2; D perhaps matches TRBD1 (6 bases). The germline V and J ends were trimmed by 4 bases and 2 bases, with 11 bases remaining between them. The CDR3 totals 13 residues. Germline-derived CDR1 and CDR2 are SQVTM and ANQGSEA.

The chain recombines TRBV4-2 with TRBJ2-3, with a weak D call TRBD2 (5 bases). The germline V gene has CDR1 LGHNA and CDR2 YNFKEQ. The CDR3 spans 15 residues. Trimming took off 0 bases at V and 4 bases at J, with 11 bases between the two ends. CDR3 in amino acids: CASSQDFEGADTQYF. The CDR3 coding sequence is TGTGCCAGCAGCCAAGATTTCGAGGGTGCAGATACGCAGTATTTT.

This sequence joins TRBV28 and TRBJ1-1, with 9 bases identical to TRBD1. This CDR3 spans 14 amino acids. CDR1 and CDR2 from the germline V gene are MDHEN and SYDVKM. Trimming removed 3 bases from V and 4 bases from J; junction bases left unmatched: 3. CDR3 in amino acids: CASSFWTGATEAFF. CDR3 coding DNA: TGTGCCAGCAGTTTCTGGACAGGGGCCACTGAAGCTTTCTTT.

V is TRBV2 and J is TRBJ2-5; D is ambiguous. The J call is uncertain, as TRBJ2-7 better fits the DNA end. From germline, CDR1 is SNHLY and CDR2 FYNNEI. This CDR3 spans 13 amino acids. In DNA, the CDR3 is TGTGCCAGCAGTGAAGGGTTTAGCCACGAGCAGTACTTC. Translation: CASSEGFSHEQYF.

The chain has TRBV5-6 and TRBJ2-2, with no clear D. V lost 1 base to trimming and J lost 0 bases, with 10 bases between them. Germline values: CDR1 SGHDT, CDR2 YYEEEE. This CDR3 contains 16 residues. Written as DNA, the CDR3 is TGTGCCAGCAGCTTGTCTTACAATTCGAACACCGGGGAGCTGTTTTTT. It codes for CASSLSYNSNTGELFF.

The V gene is TRBV19, the J gene TRBJ2-7; TRBD2 agrees at 10 bases. Germline V lookup: CDR1 LNHDA, CDR2 SQIVND (reference sequence). Trimming cost V 6 bases and J 2 bases; bases outside gene matches: 4. The CDR3 consists of 14 residues. Here the CDR3 reads CASRALAGAYEQYF. CDR3 bases: TGTGCCAGTAGGGCTCTAGCGGGAGCCTACGAGCAGTACTTC.

The CDR3 coding sequence is TGTGCCAGCAGTATGAGCTCAGGGTGGGTTTCTGAAAAACTGTTTTTT. Protein product: CASSMSSGWVSEKLFF. This chain connects TRBV28 to TRBJ1-4; D may be TRBD1 (5 bases). Germline loops: CDR1 MDHEN, CDR2 SYDVKM. This CDR3 contains 16 residues. The ends were cut back, 5 bases at V and 7 bases at J, with 20 bases in the middle. The full variable domain, in which reference TRBV28 and TRBJ1-4 provide the parts outside the CDR3, is DVKVTQSSRYLVKRTGEKVFLECVQDMDHENMFWYRQDPGLGLRLIYFSYDVKMKEKGDIPEGYSVSREKKERFSLILESASTNQTSMYLCASSMSSGWVSEKLFFGSGTQLSVL.

The CDR3 DNA reads as TGTGCCAGCTCGAAGGTTATCACTGAAGCTTTCTTT. Its translation: CASSKVITEAFF. The rearrangement uses TRBV28 and TRBJ1-1; no firm D call. The CDR3 is 12 amino acids. Looked up from germline, CDR1 is MDHEN and CDR2 is SYDVKM. V shed 8 bases and J shed 4 bases, with 11 bases lying between them.

This chain connects TRBV2 to TRBJ2-1, with a possible D match to TRBD2 (6 bases). The CDR3 length is 17 residues. V was trimmed by 8 bases and J by 3 bases, leaving 23 bases between them. CDR1 is SNHLY, CDR2 FYNNEI, per germline. CDR3 sequence: CASGGTVLSGLYNEQFF. The CDR3 DNA follows: TGTGCCAGCGGGGGGACGGTACTTAGCGGACTCTACAATGAGCAGTTCTTC.

The rearrangement joins TRBV4-2 to TRBJ2-1; 7 bases align to TRBD2. Germline V gene data show CDR1 as LGHNA and CDR2 as YNFKEQ. The CDR3 runs to 14 residues. V trimming: 7 bases; J trimming: 9 bases; junction bases outside the gene matches: 12. As DNA, the CDR3 is TGTGCCAGCAAACTTGGGACCTCGGGGGGTGAGCAGTTCTTC. The encoded protein is CASKLGTSGGEQFF.

This chain links TRBV7-9 with TRBJ1-4; D is unresolved. The germline CDR1 and CDR2 sequences are SEHNR and FQNEAQ (reference sequence). With 5 bases removed from V and 6 bases from J, the gap between germline ends came to 13 bases. The CDR3 length is 14 residues. The CDR3 spells CASSKGRGDEKLFF. DNA of the CDR3: TGTGCCAGCAGCAAAGGGCGCGGCGATGAAAAACTGTTTTTT.

Of note for this clone: Distinct nucleotide sequences in the sample also encode this CDR3. This chain links TRBV9 with TRBJ2-3, with D unresolved. Germline-derived CDR1 and CDR2 are SGDLS and YYNGEE. The V end was cut by 0 bases, the J end by 6 bases, with 5 bases between. The CDR3 runs 12 residues. The CDR3 loop reads CASSVEPDTQYF. In DNA form, the CDR3 reads TGTGCCAGCAGCGTAGAGCCGGATACGCAGTATTTT. The whole variable domain, remainder taken from reference TRBV9 and TRBJ2-3, is DSGVTQTPKHLITATGQRVTLRCSPRSGDLSVYWYQQSLDQGLQFLIQYYNGEERAKGNILERFSAQQFPDLHSELNLSSLELGDSALYFCASSVEPDTQYFGPGTRLTVL.

V is TRBV14 and J is TRBJ2-2; D gene unclear. V shed 3 bases and J shed 8 bases, with 7 bases lying between them. The germline gives CDR1 SGHDN, CDR2 FVKESK. This CDR3 region has 12 residues. CDR3 bases: TGTGCCAGCAGCCAGGGGATTGGGGAGCTGTTTTTT. Encoded protein: CASSQGIGELFF.

The CDR3, as DNA: TGTGCCAGCAGCTTCGGGACAGGATATTACGAGCAGTACTTC. Protein sequence: CASSFGTGYYEQYF. The genes are TRBV13 and TRBJ2-7; 8 positions agree with TRBD1. V gave up 3 bases and J gave up 4 bases; unmatched junction bases: 5. CDR1 is PRHDT, CDR2 FYEKMQ, per germline (reference sequence). The CDR3 spans 14 residues.

The chain combines TRBV10-2 with TRBJ2-7; 11 nucleotides agree with TRBD1. The CDR3 loop spans 14 amino acids. V trimming: 6 bases; J trimming: 4 bases; junction bases outside the gene matches: 5. Germline assignment: CDR1 WSHSY and CDR2 SAAADI. CDR3 nucleotides: TGCGCCAGCAGCGGGACAGGGGGGTTTTACGAGCAGTACTTC. Protein product: CASSGTGGFYEQYF.

The rearrangement joins TRBV9 to TRBJ1-3; no clear D gene. CDR1 is SGDLS and CDR2 is YYNGEE in the germline V gene. The CDR3 totals 16 residues. V was clipped by 0 bases and J by 3 bases, with 13 bases between them. CDR3 loop: CASSVERHSFGNTIYF. Written as DNA, the CDR3 is TGTGCCAGCAGCGTAGAGAGGCACAGTTTTGGAAACACCATATATTTT.

The chain has TRBV4-1 and TRBJ1-3; D is uncertain. The CDR3 length is 14 residues. Germline V gene data show CDR1 as MGHRA and CDR2 as YSYEKL. The V and J ends lost 7 bases and 0 bases respectively, with 10 bases between them. CDR3 DNA sequence: TGCGCCAGCACCCCGGTGGGCTCTGGAAACACCATATATTTT. Encoded protein: CASTPVGSGNTIYF.

This clone was seen just once. The chain uses TRBV5-1 and TRBJ2-2, with D possibly being TRBD2 (5 bases). Germline V gives CDR1 SGHRS, CDR2 YFSETQ. V was pared by 7 bases and J by 5 bases, with 6 bases between. The CDR3 extends over 11 amino acids. CDR3 amino acids: CASRETGELFF. In DNA form, the CDR3 reads TGCGCCAGCCGGGAAACCGGGGAGCTGTTTTTT.